This T cell receptor beta chain was captured in a study of metastatic and nonmetastatic thyroid tumors. Study overall: Repertoires were compared across blood and tumor or nodule tissue from malignant and benign thyroid patients.

Germline values: CDR1 MNHNS, CDR2 SASEGT. The CDR3 covers 15 residues. V was pared by 6 bases and J by 8 bases, with 13 bases of the junction left unmatched. In the original processing: What underpinned the distant-metastasis classifier for papillary thyroid cancer was the set of CDR3 differences across clinicopathological groups. From the PCR reads, TCRdb re-called clones with MiXCR. The V and J calls and clone size are TCRdb's, not the authors'. The table shows roughly 6,800 clones, with 25% to 35% occurring only once. This clone is medium-sized by share. Thyroid surgery took place with no prior treatment in any patient.

Sequences were obtained from tumor tissue. The receptor was derived from a female donor with papillary thyroid cancer or a benign thyroid nodule (not recorded which). Some clones in this sample may be carry-over from other donors' samples. V usage is TRBV6-1 and J usage is TRBJ2-1, with 7 bases that match TRBD1. CDR3 in amino acids: CASSLRDREGYEQFF. The CDR3, as DNA: TGTGCCAGCAGCCTCCGGGACAGAGAGGGCTATGAGCAGTTCTTC.